Sequencing of this TCR beta chain was carried out in a study of persistence of HIV-infected CD4 T cells. Study background: Up to roughly 180 mL blood was drawn at multiple time points; two donors had single-time leukapheresis. Notes on the study in general: The rare CMV-responding cells with HIV-1 proviruses were not separately TCR-sequenced. TCR oligoclonality correlated with proviral oligoclonality in the same sorted populations.

The count of this clone is one. Its target is not known. CDR3 length equals 14 residues. Trimming took off 5 bases at V and 3 bases at J, with 14 bases between the two ends. Germline V gene data show CDR1 as MNHEY and CDR2 as SVGEGT. Sequencing used immunoSEQ version 4 in survey mode. TCRdb's copy holds only in-frame clones and misses some; the assay was immunoSEQ multiplex PCR. The sample lists roughly 34,000 clones, 75% to 85% seen once, with about 0.9% in the top ten. Stimulation used approximately 9.5 ug/mL lysate from CMV-infected fibroblasts. Sorted nonresponding memory CD4+ T cells were CD40L-negative, CD69-negative, CD45RO-high. PBMCs were depleted of CD8+ T cells before stimulation.

This clonotype was sampled from an adult man with HIV who was CMV-seropositive. This chain links TRBV6-2 or TRBV6-3 with TRBJ2-7, with a tentative D call TRBD1 (6 bases). The sequencing here drew on CD4+ T cells sorted from PBMCs after approximately 19-hour stimulation, taken from a patient who received antiretroviral therapy. Here the CDR3 DNA reads TGTGCCAGCAGTGGACGAGGACAGAACTACGAGCAGTACTTC. Translated, it gives CASSGRGQNYEQYF.